This TCR beta chain emerged from a study of T cell clones after liver transplantation. Across the study: Graft-donor-reactive sequences were compared with third-party-reactive TCRbeta sequences from pre-transplant mixed lymphocyte reactions. Tolerant meant at least one year fully off immunosuppression without liver enzymes above twice normal.

CDR3 length equals 17 residues. Germline CDR1 and CDR2: SGHDT and YYEEEE. V lost 4 bases and J lost 0, with 18 bases in between. Concerning this clone itself: Its antigen is as yet unknown.

Thawed unstimulated PBMCs were FACS-sorted by CD3, CD4 and CD8 into two populations. Only in-frame clones appear in the TCRdb table, and some are missing; sequencing was by immunoSEQ multiplex PCR. The sample lists tens of thousands of clones; around 78% were seen once. Points from the study as a whole: A larger donor-reactive than third-party decline suggested partial antigen-specific deletion.

This specimen consisted of CD4+ T cells from blood, obtained at the 22-month timepoint. This chain connects TRBV5-6 to TRBJ2-3; the D gene is possibly TRBD1 (5 bases). The sequence derives from a human patient who received a liver transplant. These T cells may partly come from the graft donor. DNA of the CDR3: TGTGCCAGCAGCGGGTCCCACAGGAGACCTAGCACAGATACGCAGTATTTT. Residues: CASSGSHRRPSTDTQYF.